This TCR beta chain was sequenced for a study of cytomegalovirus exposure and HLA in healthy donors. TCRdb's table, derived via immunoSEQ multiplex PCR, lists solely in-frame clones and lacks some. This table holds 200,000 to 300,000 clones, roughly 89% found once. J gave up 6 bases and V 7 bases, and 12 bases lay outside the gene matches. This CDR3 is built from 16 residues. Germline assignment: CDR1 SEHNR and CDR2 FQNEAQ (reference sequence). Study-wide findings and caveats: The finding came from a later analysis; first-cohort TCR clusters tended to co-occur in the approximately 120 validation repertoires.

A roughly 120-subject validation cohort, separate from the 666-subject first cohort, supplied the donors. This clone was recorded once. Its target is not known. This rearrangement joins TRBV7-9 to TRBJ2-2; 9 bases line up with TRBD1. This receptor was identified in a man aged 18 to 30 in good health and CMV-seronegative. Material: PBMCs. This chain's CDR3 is CASNRPGQGGPGELFF. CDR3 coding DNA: TGTGCCAGCAACCGCCCGGGACAGGGAGGGCCCGGGGAGCTGTTTTTT.